This T cell receptor beta chain is from a study of CD8+ T cells in alopecia areata. Comment on this clone: Its antigen is currently unknown.

Treatment defined: oral pan-JAK inhibitor, 5-10 mg twice daily. TCR sequencing used cDNA made by reverse transcription of extracted RNA. Produced via immunoSEQ multiplex PCR; TCRdb's table is partial and in-frame only. The table shows approximately 180,000 clones, with approximately 67% occurring only once. Germline V gene lookup returns CDR1 SGHDN and CDR2 FVKESK. This CDR3 contains 12 residues. V was cut by 3 bases and J by 5 bases, with 7 bases left in between. Study-wide results and limits: Tofacitinib did not eliminate many expanded lesional clones from scalp or blood.

The gene calls are TRBV14 and TRBJ2-5; D is ambiguous. The source was CD4+ T cells sorted from blood, collected around week 50, from a patient treated with tofacitinib. The TCR sequence derives from a human donor with alopecia areata. For the CDR3, the DNA is TGTGCCAGCAGCCATCGGTCCGAGACCCAGTACTTC. Residues: CASSHRSETQYF.